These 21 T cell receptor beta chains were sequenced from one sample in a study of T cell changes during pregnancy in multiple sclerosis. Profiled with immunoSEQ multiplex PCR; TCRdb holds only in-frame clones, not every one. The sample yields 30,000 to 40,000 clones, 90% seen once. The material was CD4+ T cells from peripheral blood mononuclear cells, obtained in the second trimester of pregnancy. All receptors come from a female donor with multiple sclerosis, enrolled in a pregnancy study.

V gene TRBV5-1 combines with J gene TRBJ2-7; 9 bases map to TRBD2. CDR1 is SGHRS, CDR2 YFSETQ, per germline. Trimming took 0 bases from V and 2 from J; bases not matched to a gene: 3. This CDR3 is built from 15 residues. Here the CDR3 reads CASSLEGGRAYEQYF. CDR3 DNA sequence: TGCGCCAGCAGCTTGGAGGGCGGGAGGGCCTACGAGCAGTACTTC.

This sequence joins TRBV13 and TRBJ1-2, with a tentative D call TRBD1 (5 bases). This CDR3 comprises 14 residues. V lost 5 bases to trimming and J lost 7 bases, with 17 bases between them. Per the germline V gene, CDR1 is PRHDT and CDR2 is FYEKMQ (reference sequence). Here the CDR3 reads CASSAGKWVRGYTF. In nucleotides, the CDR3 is TGTGCCAGCAGCGCAGGGAAATGGGTGCGTGGCTACACCTTC.

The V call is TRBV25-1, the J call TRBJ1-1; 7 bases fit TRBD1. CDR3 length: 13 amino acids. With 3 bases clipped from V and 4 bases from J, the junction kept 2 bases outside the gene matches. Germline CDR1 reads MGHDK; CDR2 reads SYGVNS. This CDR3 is CASSERGLTEAFF. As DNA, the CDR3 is TGTGCCAGCAGTGAGAGGGGGCTCACTGAAGCTTTCTTT.

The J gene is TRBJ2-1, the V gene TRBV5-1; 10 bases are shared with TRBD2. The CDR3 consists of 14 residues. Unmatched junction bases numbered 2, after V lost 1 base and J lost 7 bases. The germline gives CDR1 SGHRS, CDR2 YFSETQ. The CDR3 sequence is CASSLTSGINEQFF. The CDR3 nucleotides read TGCGCCAGCAGCTTGACTAGCGGGATAAATGAGCAGTTCTTC.

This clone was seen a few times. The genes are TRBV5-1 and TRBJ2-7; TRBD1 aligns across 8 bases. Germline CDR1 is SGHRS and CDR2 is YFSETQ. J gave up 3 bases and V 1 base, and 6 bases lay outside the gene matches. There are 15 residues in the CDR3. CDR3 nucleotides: TGCGCCAGCAGCTTGAAGACAGGGGACTTCTACGAGCAGTACTTC. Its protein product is CASSLKTGDFYEQYF.

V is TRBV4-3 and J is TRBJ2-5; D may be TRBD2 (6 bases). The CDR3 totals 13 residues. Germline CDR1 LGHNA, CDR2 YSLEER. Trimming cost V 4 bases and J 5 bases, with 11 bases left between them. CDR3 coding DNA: TGCGCCAGCAGCCCCCGGAGGGCGGAGACCCAGTACTTC. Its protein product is CASSPRRAETQYF.

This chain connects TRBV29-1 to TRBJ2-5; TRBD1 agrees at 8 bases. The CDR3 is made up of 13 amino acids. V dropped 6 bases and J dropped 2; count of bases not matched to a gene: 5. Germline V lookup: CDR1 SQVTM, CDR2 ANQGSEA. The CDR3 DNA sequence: TGCAGCGTGCAGGGGGCATGGCAAGAGACCCAGTACTTC. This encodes CSVQGAWQETQYF.

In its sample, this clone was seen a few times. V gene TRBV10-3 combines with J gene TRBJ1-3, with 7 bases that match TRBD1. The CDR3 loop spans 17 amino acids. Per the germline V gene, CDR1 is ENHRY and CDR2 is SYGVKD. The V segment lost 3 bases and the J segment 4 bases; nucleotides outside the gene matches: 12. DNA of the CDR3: TGTGCCATCAGTGACGGGCCGGGACAGAGGCCAGGAAACACCATATATTTT. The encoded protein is CAISDGPGQRPGNTIYF.

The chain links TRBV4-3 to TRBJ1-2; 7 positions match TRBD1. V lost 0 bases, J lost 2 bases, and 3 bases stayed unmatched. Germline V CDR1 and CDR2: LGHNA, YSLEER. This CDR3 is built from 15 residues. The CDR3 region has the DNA TGCGCCAGCAGCCAAGAAAGGGGGCGAAACTATGGCTACACCTTC. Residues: CASSQERGRNYGYTF.

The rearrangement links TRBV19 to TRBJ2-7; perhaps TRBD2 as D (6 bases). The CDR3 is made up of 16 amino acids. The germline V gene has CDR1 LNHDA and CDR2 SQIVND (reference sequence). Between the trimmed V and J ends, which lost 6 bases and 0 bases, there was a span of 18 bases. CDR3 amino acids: CASSDPAGIRSYEQYF. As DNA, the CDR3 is TGTGCCAGTAGCGACCCGGCGGGGATTCGCTCCTACGAGCAGTACTTC.

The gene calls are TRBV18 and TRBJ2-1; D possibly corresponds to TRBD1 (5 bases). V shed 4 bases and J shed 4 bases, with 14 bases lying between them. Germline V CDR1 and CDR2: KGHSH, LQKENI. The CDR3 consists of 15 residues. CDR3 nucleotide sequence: TGTGCCAGCTCACTTTCTGGACAATCTTACAATGAGCAGTTCTTC. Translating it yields CASSLSGQSYNEQFF.

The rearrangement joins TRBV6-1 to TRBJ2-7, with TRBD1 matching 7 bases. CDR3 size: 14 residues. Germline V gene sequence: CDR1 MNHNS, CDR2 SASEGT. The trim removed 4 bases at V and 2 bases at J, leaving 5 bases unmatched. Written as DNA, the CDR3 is TGTGCCAGCAGTGTGAGGACAGGTACCTACGAGCAGTACTTC. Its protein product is CASSVRTGTYEQYF.

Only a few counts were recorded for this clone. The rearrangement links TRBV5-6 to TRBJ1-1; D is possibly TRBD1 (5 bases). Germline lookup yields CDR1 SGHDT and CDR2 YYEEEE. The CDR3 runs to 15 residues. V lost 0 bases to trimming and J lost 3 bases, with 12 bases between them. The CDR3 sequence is CASSLDWGVDTEAFF. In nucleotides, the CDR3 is TGTGCCAGCAGCTTGGATTGGGGCGTCGACACTGAAGCTTTCTTT. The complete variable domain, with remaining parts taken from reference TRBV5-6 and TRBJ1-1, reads DAGVTQSPTHLIKTRGQQVTLRCSPKSGHDTVSWYQQALGQGPQFIFQYYEEEERQRGNFPDRFSGHQFPNYSSELNVNALLLGDSALYLCASSLDWGVDTEAFFGQGTRLTVV.

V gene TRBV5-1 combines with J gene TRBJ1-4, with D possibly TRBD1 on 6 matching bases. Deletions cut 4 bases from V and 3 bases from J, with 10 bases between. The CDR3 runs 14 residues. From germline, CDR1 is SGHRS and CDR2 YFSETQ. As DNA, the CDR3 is TGCGCCAGCAGCCTGGACAGTCCTAATGAAAAACTGTTTTTT. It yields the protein CASSLDSPNEKLFF.

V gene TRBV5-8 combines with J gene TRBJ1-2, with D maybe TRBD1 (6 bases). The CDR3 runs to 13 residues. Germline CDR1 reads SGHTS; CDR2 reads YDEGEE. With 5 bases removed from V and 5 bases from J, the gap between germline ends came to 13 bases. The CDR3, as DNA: TGTGCCAGCAGTCAACAGGGTAGTTATGGCTACACCTTC. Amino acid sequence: CASSQQGSYGYTF.

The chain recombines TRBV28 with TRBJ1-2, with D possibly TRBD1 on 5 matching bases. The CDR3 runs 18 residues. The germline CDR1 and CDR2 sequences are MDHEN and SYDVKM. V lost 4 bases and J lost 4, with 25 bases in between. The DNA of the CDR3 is TGTGCCAGCAGTTCTCCCGGGACTCCAAAGGGAGGCACCTATGGCTACACCTTC. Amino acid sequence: CASSSPGTPKGGTYGYTF.

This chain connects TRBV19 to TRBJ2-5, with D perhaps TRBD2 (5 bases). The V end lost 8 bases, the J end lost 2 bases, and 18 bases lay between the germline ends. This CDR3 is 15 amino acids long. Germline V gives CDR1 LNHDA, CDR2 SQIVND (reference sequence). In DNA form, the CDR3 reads TGTGCCAGTGCCGTGCTGGCGGGTAAACAAGAGACCCAGTACTTC. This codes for CASAVLAGKQETQYF.

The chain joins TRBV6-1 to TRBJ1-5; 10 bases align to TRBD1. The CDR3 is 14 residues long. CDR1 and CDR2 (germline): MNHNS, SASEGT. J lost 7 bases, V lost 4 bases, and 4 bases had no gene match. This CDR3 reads CASSGTGGGQPQHF. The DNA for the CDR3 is TGTGCCAGCAGTGGGACAGGGGGTGGACAGCCCCAGCATTTT.

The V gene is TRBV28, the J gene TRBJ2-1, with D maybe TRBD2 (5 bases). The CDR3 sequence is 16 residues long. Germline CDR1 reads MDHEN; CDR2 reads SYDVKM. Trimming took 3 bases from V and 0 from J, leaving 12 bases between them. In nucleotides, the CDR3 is TGTGCCAGCAGTTTCGTGCGGGCGAGCTCCTACAATGAGCAGTTCTTC. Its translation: CASSFVRASSYNEQFF.

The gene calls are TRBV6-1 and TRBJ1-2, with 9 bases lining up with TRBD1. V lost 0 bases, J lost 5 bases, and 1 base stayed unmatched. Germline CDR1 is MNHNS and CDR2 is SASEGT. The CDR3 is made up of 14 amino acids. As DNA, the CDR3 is TGTGCCAGCAGTGAAGCGGGACAGGGTTATGGCTACACCTTC. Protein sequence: CASSEAGQGYGYTF.

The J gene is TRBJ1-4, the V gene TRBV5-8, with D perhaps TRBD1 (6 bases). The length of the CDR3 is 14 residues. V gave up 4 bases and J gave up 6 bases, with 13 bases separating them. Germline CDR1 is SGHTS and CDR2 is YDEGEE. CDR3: CASSLDRSDEKLFF. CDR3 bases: TGTGCCAGCAGCCTTGACAGGTCGGATGAAAAACTGTTTTTT.